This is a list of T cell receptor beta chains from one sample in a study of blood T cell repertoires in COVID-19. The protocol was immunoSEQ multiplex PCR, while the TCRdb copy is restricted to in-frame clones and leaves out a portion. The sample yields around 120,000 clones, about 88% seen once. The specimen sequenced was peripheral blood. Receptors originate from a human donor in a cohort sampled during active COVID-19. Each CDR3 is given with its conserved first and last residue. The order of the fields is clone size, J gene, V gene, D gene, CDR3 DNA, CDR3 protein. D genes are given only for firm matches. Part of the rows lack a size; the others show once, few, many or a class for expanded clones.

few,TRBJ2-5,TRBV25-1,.,TGTGCCAGCAGTGATACAGGTTCAGAGACCCAGTACTTC,CASSDTGSETQYF
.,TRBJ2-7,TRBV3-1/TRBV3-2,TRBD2,TGTGCCAGCAGCCAAACAAGGAGCGGGGTAAGCTCCTACGAGCAGTACTTC,CASSQTRSGVSSYEQYF
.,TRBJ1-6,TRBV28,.,TGTGCCAGCTTCGCCCATCCCGGGTCACCCCTCCACTTT,CASFAHPGSPLHF
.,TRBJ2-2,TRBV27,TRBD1,TGTGCCAGCAGCGGCCCCACGGGACAGGTAACCGGGGAGCTGTTTTTT,CASSGPTGQVTGELFF
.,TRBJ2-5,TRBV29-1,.,TGCAGCGTTGGGAGGGGGGGAAACCAAGAGACCCAGTACTTC,CSVGRGGNQETQYF
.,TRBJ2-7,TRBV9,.,TGTGCCAGCAGCATGGGGGCGGACGCTGGTTACGAGCAGTACTTC,CASSMGADAGYEQYF
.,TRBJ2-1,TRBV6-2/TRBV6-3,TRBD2,TGTGCCAGCAGTCACGGACTAGCTCTTGGTTGGGATGAGCAGTTCTTC,CASSHGLALGWDEQFF
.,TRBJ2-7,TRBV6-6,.,TGTGCGAGCGGAGGGGGGACTACCTACGAGCAGTACTTC,CASGGGTTYEQYF
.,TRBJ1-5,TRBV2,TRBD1,TGTGCCAGCACGGCGGGACAGGGGCCCCAGCATTTT,CASTAGQGPQHF
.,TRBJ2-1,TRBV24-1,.,TGTGCCACCAGTGTAGGAGGGGTTAAGTTCTTC,CATSVGGVKFF
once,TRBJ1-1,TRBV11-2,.,TGTGCCAGCAGCAGGGAGGGGTTTTGGACTGAAGCTTTCTTT,CASSREGFWTEAFF
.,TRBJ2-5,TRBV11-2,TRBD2,TGTGCCAGCAGCTTATCCTCTAGCGGGCCTGGCGGAAAAGAGACCCAGTACTTC,CASSLSSSGPGGKETQYF
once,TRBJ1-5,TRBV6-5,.,TGTGCCAGCAGGGGAGACCGGGAACAGCCCCAGCATTTT,CASRGDREQPQHF
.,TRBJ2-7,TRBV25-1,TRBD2,TGTGCCAGCAGTGAAGTGGGGGACTACTACGAGCAGTACTTC,CASSEVGDYYEQYF
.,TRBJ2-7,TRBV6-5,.,TGTGCCAGCAGGTCGGACAGACCGCTTAGCGACGAGCAGTACTTC,CASRSDRPLSDEQYF
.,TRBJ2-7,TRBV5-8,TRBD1,TGTGCCAGCAGCCCCTTTGGGACAGGGGCCTACGAGCAGTACTTC,CASSPFGTGAYEQYF
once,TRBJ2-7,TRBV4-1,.,TGCGCCAGCAGCCAGGTCGATGGCGGCGACGAGCAGTACTTC,CASSQVDGGDEQYF
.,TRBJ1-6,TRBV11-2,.,TGTGCCAGCACCCTTACCAGGGTAGGGAATTCACCCCTCCACTTT,CASTLTRVGNSPLHF
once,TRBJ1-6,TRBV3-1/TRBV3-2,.,TGTGCCAGCAGCCAAGACGTATATTCACCCCTCCACTTT,CASSQDVYSPLHF
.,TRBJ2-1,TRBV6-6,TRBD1,TGTGCCAGCAGTTACCGAGACAGGGTGCCATTGGATGAGCAGTTCTTC,CASSYRDRVPLDEQFF
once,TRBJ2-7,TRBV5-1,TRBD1,TGCGCCAGCAGCTTGGGCGACAGGGAATCTCTCGACGAGCAGTACTTC,CASSLGDRESLDEQYF
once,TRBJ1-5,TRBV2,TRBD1,TGTGCCAGCCAGGGGGATACAGGGCAGGGGCAGCCCCAGCATTTT,CASQGDTGQGQPQHF
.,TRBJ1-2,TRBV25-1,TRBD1,TGTGCCAGCAGTGATTCGACAGGGGGTAATGGCTACACCTTC,CASSDSTGGNGYTF
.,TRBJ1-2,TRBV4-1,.,TGCGCCAGCAGCCTTCACAGGGCCGCTGGCTACACCTTC,CASSLHRAAGYTF
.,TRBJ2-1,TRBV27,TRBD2,TGTGCCAGCACCCGCAGCGGGAGCCCCTACAATGAGCAGTTCTTC,CASTRSGSPYNEQFF
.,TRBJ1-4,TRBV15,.,TGTGCCACCAGCAGGTACAGGGAGACAGAAAAACTGTTTTTT,CATSRYRETEKLFF
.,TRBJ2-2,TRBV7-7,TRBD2,TGTGCTAGCAGCTTAGTTAGCGGGAGTCCCACCGGGGAGCTGTTTTTT,CASSLVSGSPTGELFF
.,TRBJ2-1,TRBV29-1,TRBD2,TGCAGCGTTGAAGGAGTATCTAGCGGGGGGGGATACAATGAGCAGTTCTTC,CSVEGVSSGGGYNEQFF
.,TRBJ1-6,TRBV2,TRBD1,TGTGCCAGCAGTGAAGCGGCGACAGGGGAGAGAATAGGGTCACCCCTCCACTTT,CASSEAATGERIGSPLHF
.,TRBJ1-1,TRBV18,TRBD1,TGTGCCAGCTCACCGTGGGACAGGGGGCTTGCTGAAGCTTTCTTT,CASSPWDRGLAEAFF
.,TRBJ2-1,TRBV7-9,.,TGTGCCAGCAGCCGAGACCTAGTTGGCAATGAGCAGTTCTTC,CASSRDLVGNEQFF
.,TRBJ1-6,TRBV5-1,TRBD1,TGCGCCAGCAGCGCCGGGACAGGGTTTAATTCACCCCTCCACTTT,CASSAGTGFNSPLHF
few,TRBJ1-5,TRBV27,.,TGTGCCAGCAGTCCCACAGGATATAGCAATCAGCCCCAGCATTTT,CASSPTGYSNQPQHF
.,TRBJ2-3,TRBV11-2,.,TGTGCCAGCAGCACGGGCCCCGTATCAGGGGATACGCAGTATTTT,CASSTGPVSGDTQYF
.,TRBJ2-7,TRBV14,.,TGTGCCAGCAGCTCCCGCGTCTCCTACGAGCAGTACTTC,CASSSRVSYEQYF
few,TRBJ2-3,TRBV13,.,TGTGCCAGCAGCCGAGAGCGGTCCACAGATACGCAGTATTTT,CASSRERSTDTQYF
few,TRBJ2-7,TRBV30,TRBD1,TGTGCCTGGAGCGAAGGACAGGGCTACCACGAGCAGTACTTC,CAWSEGQGYHEQYF
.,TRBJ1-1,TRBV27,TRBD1,TGTGCCAGCAGCCGGGGAGGAGGGGGCCGTGGCACTGAAGCTTTCTTT,CASSRGGGGRGTEAFF
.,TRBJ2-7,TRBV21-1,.,TGTGCCAGCAGCCCTCAGGGGCGAGGGGAGCAGTACTTC,CASSPQGRGEQYF
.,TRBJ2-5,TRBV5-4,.,TGTGCCAGCAGCCGGCGACACGAACAAGAGACCCAGTACTTC,CASSRRHEQETQYF
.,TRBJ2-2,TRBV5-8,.,TGTGCCAGCGTCTCCGGGACTTTAGGTCGAACCGGGGAGCTGTTTTTT,CASVSGTLGRTGELFF
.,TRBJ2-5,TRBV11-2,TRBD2,TGTGCCAGCAGCTACCTTAAGGGACTAGCGGGGGGCTACCAAGAGACCCAGTACTTC,CASSYLKGLAGGYQETQYF
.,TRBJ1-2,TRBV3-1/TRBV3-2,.,TGTGCCAGCAGCCCCACTACCCCTACGACAGAATGCTACACCTTC,CASSPTTPTTECYTF
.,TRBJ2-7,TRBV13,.,TGTGCCAGCAGCTTAGGTCCAGGGGACTACGAGCAGTACTTC,CASSLGPGDYEQYF
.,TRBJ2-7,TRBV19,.,TGTGCCAGTAGTGACGACAGGTTTTCCTACGAGCAGTACTTC,CASSDDRFSYEQYF
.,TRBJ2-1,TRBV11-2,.,TGTGCCAGCACCTACACCGCCAGCGGGCATTACAATGAGCAGTTCTTC,CASTYTASGHYNEQFF